The clone carrying this TCR beta chain occurred a few times. Its specificity is not known. CDR1 is SGHNT and CDR2 is YYREEE in the germline V gene (reference sequence). The CDR3 length is 15 residues. Germline trimming cut 4 bases from V and 2 bases from J; bases unmatched to any gene: 8. Produced via immunoSEQ multiplex PCR; TCRdb's table is partial and in-frame only. The sample includes 11,000 or so clones, under 55% seen only once; the top ten take about 10%. The sample originates from a study of T cell clonotyping in hematopoietic cell transplantation. Study-level results: Graft donor and pretransplant recipient Inverse Simpson Index values predicted broader posttransplant TCR diversity. At the given depth, recipient repertoires were over 95% de novo clonotypes. Pathologically expanded recipient clonotypes increased progressively from day 30 to day 180 as diversity fell.

The TCR was taken from a man aged 45-65 years in good health. Some clones in this sample may be carry-over from other donors' samples. The J gene is TRBJ2-5, the V gene TRBV5-4; TRBD1 matches 7 bases. The sequencing input was peripheral blood mononuclear cells. The DNA of the CDR3 is TGTGCCAGCAGCCGCCGGGACAGTTCTCAAGAGACCCAGTACTTC. It codes for CASSRRDSSQETQYF.